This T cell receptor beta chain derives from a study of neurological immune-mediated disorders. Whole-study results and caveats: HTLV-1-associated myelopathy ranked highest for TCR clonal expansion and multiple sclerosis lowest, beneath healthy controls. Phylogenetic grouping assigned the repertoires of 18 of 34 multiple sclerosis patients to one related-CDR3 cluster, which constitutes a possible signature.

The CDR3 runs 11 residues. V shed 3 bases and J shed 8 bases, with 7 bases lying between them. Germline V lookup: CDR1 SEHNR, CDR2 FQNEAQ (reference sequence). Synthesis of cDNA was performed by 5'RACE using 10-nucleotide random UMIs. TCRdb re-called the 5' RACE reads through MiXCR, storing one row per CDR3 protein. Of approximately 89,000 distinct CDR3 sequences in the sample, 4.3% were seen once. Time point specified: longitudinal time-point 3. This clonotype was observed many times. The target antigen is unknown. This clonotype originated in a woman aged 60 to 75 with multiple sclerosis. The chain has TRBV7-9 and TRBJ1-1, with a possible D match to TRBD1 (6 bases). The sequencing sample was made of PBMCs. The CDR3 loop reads CASSFDREAFF. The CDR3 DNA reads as TGTGCCAGCAGCTTCGACAGGGAAGCTTTCTTT.